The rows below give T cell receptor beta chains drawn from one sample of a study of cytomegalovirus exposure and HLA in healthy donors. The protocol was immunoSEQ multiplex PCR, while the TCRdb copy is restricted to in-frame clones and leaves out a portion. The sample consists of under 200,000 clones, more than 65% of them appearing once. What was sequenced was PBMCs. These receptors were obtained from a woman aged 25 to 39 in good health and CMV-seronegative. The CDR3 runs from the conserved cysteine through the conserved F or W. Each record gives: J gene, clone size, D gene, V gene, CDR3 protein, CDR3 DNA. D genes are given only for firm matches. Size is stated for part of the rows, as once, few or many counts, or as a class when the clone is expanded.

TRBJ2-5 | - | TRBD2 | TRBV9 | CASSVRGLAGEGTQYF | TGTGCCAGCAGCGTGAGGGGACTAGCGGGAGAAGGGACCCAGTACTTC
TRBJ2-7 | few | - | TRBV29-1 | CSVKTGMYEQYF | TGCAGCGTTAAAACCGGGATGTACGAGCAGTACTTC
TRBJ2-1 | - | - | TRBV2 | CASIKGLASSYNEQFF | TGTGCCAGCATTAAAGGGTTAGCGAGCTCCTACAATGAGCAGTTCTTC
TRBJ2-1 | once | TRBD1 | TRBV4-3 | CASSLGQGTYNEQFF | TGCGCCAGCAGCCTGGGACAGGGAACCTACAATGAGCAGTTCTTC
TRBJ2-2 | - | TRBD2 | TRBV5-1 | CASSFTSAGGELFF | TGCGCCAGCAGCTTCACTAGCGCGGGCGGGGAGCTGTTTTTT
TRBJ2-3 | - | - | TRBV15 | CATSRGGVSTDTQYF | TGTGCCACCAGCAGAGGCGGAGTTAGCACAGATACGCAGTATTTT
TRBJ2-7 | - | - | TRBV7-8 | CASSGRTIYEQYF | TGTGCCAGCAGTGGACGGACTATCTACGAGCAGTACTTC
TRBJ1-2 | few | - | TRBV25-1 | CASSGGILYGYTF | TGTGCCAGCAGCGGGGGGATCCTCTATGGCTACACCTTC
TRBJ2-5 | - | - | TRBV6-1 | CASFGQGRETQYF | TGTGCCAGCTTTGGTCAGGGGAGAGAGACCCAGTACTTC
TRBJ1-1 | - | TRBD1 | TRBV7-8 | CASSPRTGEAITEAFF | TGTGCCAGCAGCCCACGGACAGGGGAAGCCATCACTGAAGCTTTCTTT
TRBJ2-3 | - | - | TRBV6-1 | CASSAADTQYF | TGTGCCAGCAGTGCCGCGGATACGCAGTATTTT
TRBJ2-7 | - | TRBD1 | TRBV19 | CASGSGQAFYEQYF | TGTGCCAGTGGGTCGGGACAGGCCTTCTACGAGCAGTACTTC
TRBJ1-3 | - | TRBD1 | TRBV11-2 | CATDRDRRRGTIYF | TGTGCCACCGACCGGGACAGGCGAAGAGGCACCATATATTTT
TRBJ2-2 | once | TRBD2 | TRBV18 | CASSPYRGSGTSGELFF | TGTGCCAGCTCACCGTATCGAGGTAGCGGGACTAGCGGGGAGCTGTTTTTT
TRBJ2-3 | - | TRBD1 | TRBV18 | CASSSSGGRSTDTQYF | TGTGCCAGCTCATCCTCAGGGGGCCGGAGCACAGATACGCAGTATTTT